What follows are 21 T cell receptor beta chains derived from one specimen sequenced in a study of control samples from healthy donors and cancer patients. Here immunoSEQ multiplex PCR was the method, and the copy in TCRdb shows in-frame clones only, minus some. The sample records some 120,000 clones, approximately 90% being singletons. What was sequenced was blood. All receptors come from a man aged 18 to 29 in good health.

The chain has TRBV4-1 and TRBJ1-5; 8 nucleotides line up with TRBD1. Per the germline V gene, CDR1 is MGHRA and CDR2 is YSYEKL. The CDR3 runs to 16 residues. V lost 2 bases and J lost 0; bases outside the gene matches: 3. The CDR3 is CASSQPDRVSNQPQHF. Here the CDR3 DNA reads TGCGCCAGCAGCCAACCGGACAGGGTTAGCAATCAGCCCCAGCATTTT.

The chain is built from TRBV6-1 and TRBJ1-1, with D unclear. The CDR3 has 13 residues. The germline V and J ends were trimmed by 3 bases and 0 bases, with 5 bases remaining between them. The germline gives CDR1 MNHNS, CDR2 SASEGT. The chain's CDR3 is CASSDPLNTEAFF. CDR3 sequence (DNA): TGTGCCAGCAGTGACCCTCTGAACACTGAAGCTTTCTTT.

The chain carries TRBV28 and TRBJ1-1, with a tentative D call TRBD1 (5 bases). V was cut by 3 bases and J by 0 bases, with 8 bases left in between. Per germline, CDR1 MDHEN and CDR2 SYDVKM. There are 14 residues in the CDR3. CDR3 bases: TGTGCCAGCAGTTTTAGACAGATGAACACTGAAGCTTTCTTT. Encoded protein: CASSFRQMNTEAFF.

The chain has TRBV30 and TRBJ2-5; D might be TRBD1 (5 bases). The CDR3 is 14 residues long. Trimming shortened V by 2 bases and J by 1 base, and 11 bases separated the two germline ends. Germline values: CDR1 GTSNPN, CDR2 SVGIG (reference sequence). CDR3 region: CAWSISGSQETQYF. The CDR3 DNA reads as TGTGCCTGGAGTATATCAGGGTCCCAAGAGACCCAGTACTTC.

The rearrangement uses TRBV4-1 and TRBJ1-6; D not resolved. From germline, CDR1 is MGHRA and CDR2 YSYEKL. V was cut by 0 bases and J by 9 bases, with 6 bases left in between. This CDR3 comprises 13 residues. In DNA, the CDR3 is TGCGCCAGCAGCCAAGAGGTTTCTTCACCCCTCCACTTT. Translating it yields CASSQEVSSPLHF.

The rearrangement uses TRBV9 and TRBJ2-2; D uncertain. V lost 2 bases and J 3 bases, leaving 11 bases between the germline ends. Germline CDR1 SGDLS, CDR2 YYNGEE. The CDR3 has 15 residues. CDR3 sequence: CASSVGTTDTGELFF. CDR3 DNA: TGTGCCAGCAGCGTTGGAACTACCGACACCGGGGAGCTGTTTTTT.

The V gene is TRBV6-1, the J gene TRBJ1-6; D unresolved. The CDR3 length is 14 residues. Trimming removed 3 bases at V and 6 bases at J, with 9 bases between. Germline V gives CDR1 MNHNS, CDR2 SASEGT. Here the CDR3 DNA reads TGTGCCAGCAGTGAGGGATCTAGTAATTCACCCCTCCACTTT. Protein product: CASSEGSSNSPLHF.

The rearrangement joins TRBV9 to TRBJ1-2, with D perhaps matching TRBD1 (5 bases). The CDR3 is made up of 14 amino acids. The germline CDR1 and CDR2 sequences are SGDLS and YYNGEE. The V and J ends lost 0 bases and 3 bases respectively, with 9 bases between them. The CDR3 coding sequence is TGTGCCAGCAGCGTAGACCGGGACTACTATGGCTACACCTTC. Its protein is CASSVDRDYYGYTF. The full variable domain, its missing parts supplied by reference TRBV9 and TRBJ1-2, is DSGVTQTPKHLITATGQRVTLRCSPRSGDLSVYWYQQSLDQGLQFLIQYYNGEERAKGNILERFSAQQFPDLHSELNLSSLELGDSALYFCASSVDRDYYGYTFGSGTRLTVV.

The V call is TRBV29-1, the J call TRBJ1-1; D not resolved. The length of the CDR3 is 12 residues. Germline V gives CDR1 SQVTM, CDR2 ANQGSEA. The V end lost 6 bases, the J end lost 4 bases, and 12 bases lay between the germline ends. CDR3 nucleotide sequence: TGCAGCGTAATAGAATGGGGCACTGAAGCTTTCTTT. Translation gives CSVIEWGTEAFF. The full variable domain, its missing parts supplied by reference TRBV29-1 and TRBJ1-1, is SAVISQKPSRDICQRGTSLTIQCQVDSQVTMMFWYRQQPGQSLTLIATANQGSEATYESGFVIDKFPISRPNLTFSTLTVSNMSPEDSSIYLCSVIEWGTEAFFGQGTRLTVV.

This clone came up once. The chain is built from TRBV7-3 and TRBJ2-1, with TRBD2 matching over 10 bases. The J segment lost 15 bases and the V segment lost 1 base, leaving 9 bases of the junction unmatched. Germline assignment: CDR1 SGHTA and CDR2 FQGTGA. The CDR3 totals 14 residues. CDR3 DNA sequence: TGTGCCAGCAGCTTAAGGGCTAGCGGGAGAGATCTGTTCTTC. It specifies CASSLRASGRDLFF.

The chain combines TRBV7-9 with TRBJ1-1; TRBD1 matches 9 bases. Germline loops: CDR1 SEHNR, CDR2 FQNEAQ (reference sequence). V was clipped by 4 bases and J by 8 bases; unmatched bases: 5. The CDR3 contains 13 residues. DNA for the CDR3: TGTGCCAGCAGCTCTACAGGGGGCGGCGAAGCTTTCTTT. Translated: CASSSTGGGEAFF.

This chain connects TRBV27 to TRBJ2-1; perhaps TRBD2 as D (6 bases). CDR1 is MNHEY, CDR2 SMNVEV, per germline (reference sequence). V lost 0 bases and J 3 bases, leaving 12 bases between the germline ends. The CDR3 runs to 16 residues. The CDR3 here is CASSLSLHGGYNEQFF. The CDR3 nucleotides read TGTGCCAGCAGTTTATCGCTCCACGGGGGCTACAATGAGCAGTTCTTC.

Only a few counts were recorded for this clone. The chain carries TRBV24-1 and TRBJ1-5; D possibly corresponds to TRBD1 (5 bases). The CDR3 contains 20 residues. The germline gives CDR1 KGHDR, CDR2 SFDVKD. Trimming shortened V by 0 bases and J by 0 bases, and 20 bases separated the two germline ends. Written as DNA, the CDR3 is TGTGCCACCAGTGATTTGTTCCGGGCGGTGGGGGATAATAGCAATCAGCCCCAGCATTTT. Its translation is CATSDLFRAVGDNSNQPQHF.

The V and J genes are TRBV12-3 or TRBV12-4 and TRBJ1-2, with D hard to call. The CDR3 is 12 amino acids. V was cut by 3 bases and J by 7 bases, with 9 bases left in between. CDR3 sequence (DNA): TGTGCCAGCAGTTTTAGGTTGAGTGGCTACACCTTC. Translated: CASSFRLSGYTF.

V and J are TRBV11-1 and TRBJ1-1; the D is unclear. Per germline, CDR1 SGHAT and CDR2 FQDESV (reference sequence). Between the trimmed V and J ends, which lost 1 base and 3 bases, there was a span of 6 bases. CDR3 length: 13 amino acids. CDR3 nucleotide sequence: TGTGCCAGCAGCTTAGGGGAACACACTGAAGCTTTCTTT. Translation gives CASSLGEHTEAFF.

A single count supports this clone. The chain carries TRBV29-1 and TRBJ1-1, with D tentatively TRBD1 (5 bases). The CDR3 has 16 amino acids. Between the trimmed V and J ends, which lost 1 base and 0 bases, there was a span of 15 bases. Germline V gene sequence: CDR1 SQVTM, CDR2 ANQGSEA. The CDR3 DNA is TGCAGCGTTGAAGGGGGCGGGGGTCGGATGAACACTGAAGCTTTCTTT. It codes for CSVEGGGGRMNTEAFF. The complete variable domain, with remaining parts taken from reference TRBV29-1 and TRBJ1-1, reads SAVISQKPSRDICQRGTSLTIQCQVDSQVTMMFWYRQQPGQSLTLIATANQGSEATYESGFVIDKFPISRPNLTFSTLTVSNMSPEDSSIYLCSVEGGGGRMNTEAFFGQGTRLTVV.

The chain has TRBV27 and TRBJ1-2, with no clear D. V gave up 6 bases and J gave up 2 bases, with 7 bases separating them. Germline assignment: CDR1 MNHEY and CDR2 SMNVEV (reference sequence). CDR3 size: 12 residues. CDR3 DNA sequence: TGTGCCAGCAGCTCGGGCAACTATGGCTACACCTTC. It encodes CASSSGNYGYTF.

The chain has TRBV6-1 and TRBJ1-2; 11 positions agree with TRBD1. This CDR3 spans 15 amino acids. V dropped 0 bases and J dropped 8; count of bases not matched to a gene: 5. Germline V lookup: CDR1 MNHNS, CDR2 SASEGT. Here the CDR3 DNA reads TGTGCCAGCAGTGAAGCGGCGGACAGGGGGCTGGGCTACACCTTC. Translated, it gives CASSEAADRGLGYTF.

This chain links TRBV5-6 with TRBJ2-2, with D unclear. CDR1 and CDR2 (germline): SGHDT, YYEEEE. The CDR3 totals 14 residues. Trimming left V 0 bases short and J 6 bases short, with 9 bases between. The CDR3 nucleotides are TGTGCCAGCAGCTTGGATCCGGGCTCCGGGGAGCTGTTTTTT. It translates to CASSLDPGSGELFF. Full variable domain (rest looked up from reference TRBV5-6 and TRBJ2-2): DAGVTQSPTHLIKTRGQQVTLRCSPKSGHDTVSWYQQALGQGPQFIFQYYEEEERQRGNFPDRFSGHQFPNYSSELNVNALLLGDSALYLCASSLDPGSGELFFGEGSRLTVL.

The chain combines TRBV3-1 (or the pseudogene TRBV3-2) with TRBJ1-5, with 7 bases aligning to TRBD1. Germline V lookup: CDR1 LGHDT, CDR2 YNNKEL (reference sequence). The length of the CDR3 is 14 residues. Trimming at V came to 4 bases and at J to 4 bases, leaving 4 bases not matched to a gene. In DNA, the CDR3 is TGTGCCAGCAGCCTGGGACAGCCAAATCAGCCCCAGCATTTT. Translated, it gives CASSLGQPNQPQHF.

This CDR3 is CASSQVAARSGNTIYF. CDR3 bases: TGTGCCAGCAGCCAAGTCGCAGCGCGATCTGGAAACACCATATATTTT. The gene calls are TRBV3-1 (or the pseudogene TRBV3-2) and TRBJ1-3; D is ambiguous. This CDR3 contains 16 residues. Trimming took off 1 base at V and 1 base at J, with 11 bases between the two ends. From germline, CDR1 is LGHDT and CDR2 YNNKEL (reference sequence).